Listed below are T cell receptor beta chains from one sample, sequenced in a study of cytomegalovirus exposure and HLA in healthy donors. Sequencing was performed with immunoSEQ multiplex PCR; in TCRdb, only in-frame clones are kept and a portion is missing. This repertoire shows approximately 100,000 clones, roughly three quarters found once; its top ten account for 1.4% to 1.5%. Sequencing was carried out using PBMCs. Receptors originate from a man between 40 and 49 years old in good health and CMV-seronegative. CDR3s include the opening cysteine and the closing phenylalanine or tryptophan. The D gene is left open where the match is weak. Size is omitted from some rows. Given values are once, few, many or a class for expanded clones.

v_gene: TRBV7-9
d_gene: -
abundance: -
j_gene: TRBJ1-5
CDR3aa: CASSLDLFQPQHF
CDR3nt: TGTGCCAGCAGCTTAGATCTATTCCAGCCCCAGCATTTT

v_gene: TRBV9
d_gene: TRBD1
abundance: -
j_gene: TRBJ2-5
CDR3aa: CASSVGDRGLETQYF
CDR3nt: TGTGCCAGCAGCGTAGGGGACAGGGGGCTGGAGACCCAGTACTTC

v_gene: TRBV7-4
d_gene: -
abundance: -
j_gene: TRBJ1-2
CDR3aa: CASSLAGRWIGYTF
CDR3nt: TGTGCCAGCAGCTTAGCGGGCAGGTGGATTGGCTACACCTTC

v_gene: TRBV6-1
d_gene: TRBD1
abundance: -
j_gene: TRBJ1-6
CDR3aa: CASSEFSGTGLSPLHF
CDR3nt: TGTGCCAGCAGTGAATTCTCCGGGACAGGGCTTTCACCCCTCCACTTT

v_gene: TRBV4-3
d_gene: -
abundance: -
j_gene: TRBJ2-2
CDR3aa: CASSLIRVTGELFF
CDR3nt: TGCGCCAGCAGCCTAATCAGGGTTACCGGGGAGCTGTTTTTT

v_gene: TRBV25-1
d_gene: -
abundance: -
j_gene: TRBJ1-2
CDR3aa: CASTKSTNYGYTF
CDR3nt: TGTGCCAGCACTAAAAGCACCAACTATGGCTACACCTTC

v_gene: TRBV30
d_gene: TRBD1
abundance: -
j_gene: TRBJ1-2
CDR3aa: CAWRDSGTVGGYTF
CDR3nt: TGTGCCTGGAGGGATTCCGGGACAGTTGGTGGCTACACCTTC

v_gene: TRBV5-4
d_gene: TRBD1
abundance: -
j_gene: TRBJ1-1
CDR3aa: CASSPDRGEAFF
CDR3nt: TGTGCCAGCAGCCCCGACAGGGGTGAAGCTTTCTTT

v_gene: TRBV7-3
d_gene: TRBD1
abundance: -
j_gene: TRBJ2-5
CDR3aa: CASSLAGGGETQYF
CDR3nt: TGTGCCAGCAGCTTAGCAGGGGGCGGAGAGACCCAGTACTTC

v_gene: TRBV9
d_gene: TRBD2
abundance: -
j_gene: TRBJ2-1
CDR3aa: CASSVAAGGPSSEQFF
CDR3nt: TGTGCCAGCAGCGTAGCGGCGGGGGGGCCGTCCAGTGAGCAGTTCTTC

v_gene: TRBV7-9
d_gene: -
abundance: once
j_gene: TRBJ2-1
CDR3aa: CASSPKIRVNNEQFF
CDR3nt: TGTGCCAGCAGTCCGAAAATACGGGTAAACAATGAGCAGTTCTTC

v_gene: TRBV4-3
d_gene: -
abundance: -
j_gene: TRBJ1-4
CDR3aa: CASSQSPQATNEKLFF
CDR3nt: TGCGCCAGCAGCCAAAGCCCCCAGGCAACTAATGAAAAACTGTTTTTT

v_gene: TRBV25-1
d_gene: -
abundance: -
j_gene: TRBJ2-2
CDR3aa: CASSESIRTSLTGELFF
CDR3nt: TGTGCCAGCAGTGAAAGTATTCGTACTAGCCTGACCGGGGAGCTGTTTTTT

v_gene: TRBV7-9
d_gene: TRBD1
abundance: -
j_gene: TRBJ1-1
CDR3aa: CASSLETGPNTEAFF
CDR3nt: TGTGCCAGCAGCCTTGAGACAGGGCCGAACACTGAAGCTTTCTTT

v_gene: TRBV25-1
d_gene: -
abundance: -
j_gene: TRBJ2-7
CDR3aa: CASSGAVSYEQYF
CDR3nt: TGTGCCAGCAGTGGAGCGGTCTCCTACGAGCAGTACTTC

v_gene: TRBV7-9
d_gene: -
abundance: -
j_gene: TRBJ2-1
CDR3aa: CASSLDRLNEQFF
CDR3nt: TGTGCCAGCAGCTTAGACAGGTTGAACGAGCAGTTCTTC

v_gene: TRBV2
d_gene: TRBD1
abundance: -
j_gene: TRBJ1-2
CDR3aa: CASSEKQGRLLDLYGYTF
CDR3nt: TGTGCCAGCAGTGAAAAACAGGGGCGTCTATTAGATTTGTATGGCTACACCTTC

v_gene: TRBV11-2
d_gene: -
abundance: -
j_gene: TRBJ1-1
CDR3aa: CASSRRQTDTEAFF
CDR3nt: TGTGCCAGCAGCAGGCGACAGACAGACACTGAAGCTTTCTTT

v_gene: TRBV28
d_gene: -
abundance: -
j_gene: TRBJ2-1
CDR3aa: CASRGGQMNNEQFF
CDR3nt: TGTGCCAGCAGGGGGGGACAGATGAACAATGAGCAGTTCTTC

v_gene: TRBV18
d_gene: TRBD1
abundance: -
j_gene: TRBJ1-1
CDR3aa: CASQGQALRNTEAFF
CDR3nt: TGTGCCAGCCAAGGACAGGCCCTACGAAACACTGAAGCTTTCTTT

v_gene: TRBV2
d_gene: -
abundance: -
j_gene: TRBJ2-4
CDR3aa: CASSVVRENIQYF
CDR3nt: TGTGCCAGCAGTGTAGTCAGGGAAAACATTCAGTACTTC

v_gene: TRBV5-1
d_gene: TRBD1
abundance: -
j_gene: TRBJ1-1
CDR3aa: CASTRWQGALNTEAFF
CDR3nt: TGCGCCAGCACCAGATGGCAGGGGGCGTTGAACACTGAAGCTTTCTTT

v_gene: TRBV23-1
d_gene: TRBD1
abundance: -
j_gene: TRBJ1-2
CDR3aa: CASSLGQGPVSAGYTF
CDR3nt: TGCGCCAGCAGTCTGGGACAGGGCCCCGTTTCAGCTGGCTACACCTTC

v_gene: TRBV7-2
d_gene: TRBD2
abundance: -
j_gene: TRBJ2-1
CDR3aa: CASSLTGGVNNEQFF
CDR3nt: TGTGCCAGCAGCTTAACCGGGGGGGTGAACAATGAGCAGTTCTTC

v_gene: TRBV28
d_gene: TRBD2
abundance: once
j_gene: TRBJ2-1
CDR3aa: CASSLPTSGGAREQFF
CDR3nt: TGTGCCAGCAGTTTGCCAACTAGCGGGGGGGCACGGGAGCAGTTCTTC

v_gene: TRBV19
d_gene: -
abundance: -
j_gene: TRBJ2-3
CDR3aa: CASSIGQLIDTQYF
CDR3nt: TGTGCCAGTAGTATTGGACAGCTCATAGATACGCAGTATTTT

v_gene: TRBV10-2
d_gene: -
abundance: -
j_gene: TRBJ2-7
CDR3aa: CASSEGQPYEQYF
CDR3nt: TGCGCCAGCAGTGAGGGACAGCCCTACGAGCAGTACTTC

v_gene: TRBV7-2
d_gene: -
abundance: -
j_gene: TRBJ1-4
CDR3aa: CASRPPEDEKLFF
CDR3nt: TGTGCCAGCAGGCCCCCAGAGGATGAAAAACTGTTTTTT

v_gene: TRBV1
d_gene: -
abundance: few
j_gene: TRBJ1-2
CDR3aa: CTSSPPEAGNLNYGYTF
CDR3nt: TGCACCAGCAGCCCCCCGGAGGCGGGGAACCTTAACTATGGCTACACCTTC

v_gene: TRBV6-1
d_gene: -
abundance: few
j_gene: TRBJ1-5
CDR3aa: CASGPLGGNQPQHF
CDR3nt: TGTGCCAGCGGTCCCCTAGGGGGCAATCAGCCCCAGCATTTT

v_gene: TRBV7-9
d_gene: -
abundance: -
j_gene: TRBJ2-5
CDR3aa: CSSRERYQETQYF
CDR3nt: TGTTCCAGCAGGGAGAGGTACCAAGAGACCCAGTACTTC

v_gene: TRBV19
d_gene: TRBD2
abundance: -
j_gene: TRBJ2-7
CDR3aa: CASSTTMTSVSSYEQYF
CDR3nt: TGTGCCAGTAGCACCACGATGACTAGCGTGAGCTCCTACGAGCAGTACTTC

v_gene: TRBV7-2
d_gene: TRBD1
abundance: -
j_gene: TRBJ2-1
CDR3aa: CASSGTGEGEQFF
CDR3nt: TGTGCCAGCAGTGGGACAGGGGAGGGTGAGCAGTTCTTC

v_gene: TRBV7-9
d_gene: TRBD2
abundance: -
j_gene: TRBJ2-3
CDR3aa: CASSPRRGGITDTQYF
CDR3nt: TGTGCCAGCAGCCCTCGACGGGGGGGTATCACAGATACGCAGTATTTT

v_gene: TRBV7-3
d_gene: -
abundance: -
j_gene: TRBJ1-2
CDR3aa: CASSLTGDKHGYTF
CDR3nt: TGTGCCAGCAGCTTAACGGGGGACAAGCATGGCTACACCTTC

v_gene: TRBV7-8
d_gene: TRBD1
abundance: -
j_gene: TRBJ1-4
CDR3aa: CASSLWTGATNEKLFF
CDR3nt: TGTGCCAGCAGCTTATGGACAGGAGCAACTAATGAAAAACTGTTTTTT

v_gene: TRBV7-8
d_gene: TRBD1
abundance: -
j_gene: TRBJ1-6
CDR3aa: CATKLHRDRNSPLHF
CDR3nt: TGTGCCACAAAACTCCATCGGGACAGAAATTCACCCCTCCACTTT

v_gene: TRBV11-3
d_gene: -
abundance: -
j_gene: TRBJ2-3
CDR3aa: CASSLQGGDTQYF
CDR3nt: TGTGCCAGCAGCTTACAGGGGGGAGATACGCAGTATTTT

v_gene: TRBV4-1
d_gene: -
abundance: -
j_gene: TRBJ1-1
CDR3aa: CASSQRGGRMNTEAFF
CDR3nt: TGCGCCAGCAGCCAAAGGGGGGGGCGGATGAACACTGAAGCTTTCTTT

v_gene: TRBV29-1
d_gene: -
abundance: -
j_gene: TRBJ1-2
CDR3aa: CSVRRGDGYTF
CDR3nt: TGCAGCGTTCGGCGGGGGGATGGCTACACCTTC

v_gene: TRBV6-5
d_gene: -
abundance: once
j_gene: TRBJ2-3
CDR3aa: CASSPRGVNTDTQYF
CDR3nt: TGTGCCAGCAGCCCCAGGGGGGTGAACACAGATACGCAGTATTTT

v_gene: TRBV14
d_gene: TRBD1
abundance: -
j_gene: TRBJ1-6
CDR3aa: CASSHRDRGPGSPLHF
CDR3nt: TGTGCCAGCAGCCATAGAGACAGGGGGCCGGGATCACCCCTCCACTTT

v_gene: TRBV5-5
d_gene: TRBD1
abundance: -
j_gene: TRBJ2-7
CDR3aa: CASSSGQGGWYEQYF
CDR3nt: TGTGCCAGCAGCTCCGGACAGGGGGGTTGGTACGAGCAGTACTTC

v_gene: TRBV28
d_gene: -
abundance: -
j_gene: TRBJ1-2
CDR3aa: CASSLSDNNYGYTF
CDR3nt: TGTGCCAGCAGTTTATCGGACAATAACTATGGCTACACCTTC

v_gene: TRBV10-3
d_gene: TRBD2
abundance: once
j_gene: TRBJ2-1
CDR3aa: CAITGTSGRSSYNEQFF
CDR3nt: TGTGCCATCACCGGGACTAGCGGGAGAAGCTCCTACAATGAGCAGTTCTTC

v_gene: TRBV5-6
d_gene: -
abundance: -
j_gene: TRBJ2-5
CDR3aa: CASSHRMVAETQYF
CDR3nt: TGTGCCAGCAGCCACAGGATGGTCGCGGAGACCCAGTACTTC

v_gene: TRBV7-9
d_gene: TRBD2
abundance: -
j_gene: TRBJ2-5
CDR3aa: CASTSGGVQETQYF
CDR3nt: TGTGCCAGCACTTCGGGGGGGGTGCAAGAGACCCAGTACTTC

v_gene: TRBV5-4
d_gene: TRBD1
abundance: few
j_gene: TRBJ1-4
CDR3aa: CASSNRGQNEKLFF
CDR3nt: TGTGCCAGCAGCAACAGGGGGCAAAATGAAAAACTGTTTTTT

v_gene: TRBV19
d_gene: TRBD1
abundance: -
j_gene: TRBJ2-2
CDR3aa: CATLMTGGYTGELFF
CDR3nt: TGTGCCACCCTTATGACAGGGGGCTACACCGGGGAGCTGTTTTTT

v_gene: TRBV2
d_gene: -
abundance: -
j_gene: TRBJ1-1
CDR3aa: CASSPLQQANTEAFF
CDR3nt: TGTGCCAGCAGTCCCCTTCAACAGGCGAACACTGAAGCTTTCTTT

v_gene: TRBV27
d_gene: -
abundance: few
j_gene: TRBJ1-2
CDR3aa: CASSSGSYGYTF
CDR3nt: TGTGCCAGCAGCTCAGGTTCCTATGGCTACACCTTC

v_gene: TRBV6-5
d_gene: -
abundance: -
j_gene: TRBJ2-5
CDR3aa: CASSWTSQETQYF
CDR3nt: TGTGCCAGCAGCTGGACTTCACAAGAGACCCAGTACTTC

v_gene: TRBV2
d_gene: TRBD1
abundance: -
j_gene: TRBJ2-3
CDR3aa: CASSPISGTDYTDTQYF
CDR3nt: TGTGCCAGCAGCCCGATTTCCGGGACAGACTACACAGATACGCAGTATTTT